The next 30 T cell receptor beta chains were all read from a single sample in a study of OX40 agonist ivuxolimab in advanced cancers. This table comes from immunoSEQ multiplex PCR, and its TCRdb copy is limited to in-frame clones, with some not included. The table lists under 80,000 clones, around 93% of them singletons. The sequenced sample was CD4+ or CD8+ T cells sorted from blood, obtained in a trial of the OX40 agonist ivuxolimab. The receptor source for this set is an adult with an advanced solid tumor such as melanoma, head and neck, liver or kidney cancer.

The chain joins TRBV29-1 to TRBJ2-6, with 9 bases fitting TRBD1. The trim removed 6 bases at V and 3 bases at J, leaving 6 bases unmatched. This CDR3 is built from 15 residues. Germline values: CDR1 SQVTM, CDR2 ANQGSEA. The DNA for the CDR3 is TGCAGCGTCCGGGACAGGGAGTATGGGGCCAACGTCCTGACTTTC. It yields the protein CSVRDREYGANVLTF.

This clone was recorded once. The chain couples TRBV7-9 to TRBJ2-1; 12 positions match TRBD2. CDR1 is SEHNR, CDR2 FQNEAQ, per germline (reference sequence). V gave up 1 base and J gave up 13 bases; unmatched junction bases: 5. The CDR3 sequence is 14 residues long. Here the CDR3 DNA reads TGTGCCAGCAGCTTAGAGACTAGCGGGAGTCATCAGTTCTTC. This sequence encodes CASSLETSGSHQFF.

In DNA form, the CDR3 reads TGTGCCAGTAGTCAACTCTATGGCTACACCTTC. It specifies CASSQLYGYTF. J is TRBJ1-2 and V is TRBV19; D not resolved. The CDR3 is made up of 11 amino acids. Trimming pared 5 bases from V and 4 bases from J, leaving 5 bases between. Germline V gene sequence: CDR1 LNHDA, CDR2 SQIVND (reference sequence).

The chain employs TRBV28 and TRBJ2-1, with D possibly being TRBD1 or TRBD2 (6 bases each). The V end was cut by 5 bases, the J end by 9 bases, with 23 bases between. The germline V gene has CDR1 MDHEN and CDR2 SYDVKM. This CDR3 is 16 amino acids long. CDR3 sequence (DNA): TGTGCCAGCAGTCCGCCCGGGGGCCTCGTACCTCTTGAGCAGTTCTTC. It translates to CASSPPGGLVPLEQFF.

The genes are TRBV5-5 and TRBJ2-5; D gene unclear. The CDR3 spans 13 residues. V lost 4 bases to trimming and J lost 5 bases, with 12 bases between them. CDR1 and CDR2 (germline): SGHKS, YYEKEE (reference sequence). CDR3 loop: CASSRAVGETQYF. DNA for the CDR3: TGTGCCAGCAGCCGAGCCGTGGGCGAGACCCAGTACTTC.

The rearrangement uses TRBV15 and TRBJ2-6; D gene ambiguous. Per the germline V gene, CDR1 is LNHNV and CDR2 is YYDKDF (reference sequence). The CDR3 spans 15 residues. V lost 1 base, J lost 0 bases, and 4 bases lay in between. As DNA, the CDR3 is TGTGCCACCAGCAGAGGGGGCTCTGGGGCCAACGTCCTGACTTTC. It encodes CATSRGGSGANVLTF.

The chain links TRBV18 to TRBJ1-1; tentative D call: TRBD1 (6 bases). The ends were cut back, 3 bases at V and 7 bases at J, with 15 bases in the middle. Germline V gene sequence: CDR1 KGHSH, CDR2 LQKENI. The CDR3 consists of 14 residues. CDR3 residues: CASSPAGAPIEAFF. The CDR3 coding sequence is TGTGCCAGCTCACCCGCGGGGGCACCAATTGAAGCTTTCTTT.

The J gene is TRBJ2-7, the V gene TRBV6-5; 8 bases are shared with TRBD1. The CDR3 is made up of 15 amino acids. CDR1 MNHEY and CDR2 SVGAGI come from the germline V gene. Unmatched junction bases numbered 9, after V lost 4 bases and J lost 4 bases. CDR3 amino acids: CASSSPDRGAYEQYF. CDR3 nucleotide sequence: TGTGCCAGCAGTTCACCAGACAGGGGTGCATACGAGCAGTACTTC.

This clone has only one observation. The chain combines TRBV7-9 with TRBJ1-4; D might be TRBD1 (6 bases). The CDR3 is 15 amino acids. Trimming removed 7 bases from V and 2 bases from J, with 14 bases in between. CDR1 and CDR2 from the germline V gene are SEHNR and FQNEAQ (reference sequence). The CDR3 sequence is CASTRGPATNEKLFF. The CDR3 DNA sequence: TGTGCCAGCACTCGGGGGCCCGCGACTAATGAAAAACTGTTTTTT.

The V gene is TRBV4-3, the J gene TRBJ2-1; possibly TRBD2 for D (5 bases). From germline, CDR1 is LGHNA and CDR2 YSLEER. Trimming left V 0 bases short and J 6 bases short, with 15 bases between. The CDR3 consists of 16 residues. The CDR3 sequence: CASSQDRGSSVNEQFF. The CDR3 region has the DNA TGCGCCAGCAGCCAAGATCGGGGTAGTTCAGTCAATGAGCAGTTCTTC.

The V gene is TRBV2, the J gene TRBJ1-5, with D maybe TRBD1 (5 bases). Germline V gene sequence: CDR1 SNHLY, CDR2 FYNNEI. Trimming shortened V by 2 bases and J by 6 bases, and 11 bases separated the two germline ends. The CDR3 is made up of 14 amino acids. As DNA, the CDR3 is TGTGCCAGCAGTGAACAGACTGGGGCTCAGCCCCAGCATTTT. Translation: CASSEQTGAQPQHF.

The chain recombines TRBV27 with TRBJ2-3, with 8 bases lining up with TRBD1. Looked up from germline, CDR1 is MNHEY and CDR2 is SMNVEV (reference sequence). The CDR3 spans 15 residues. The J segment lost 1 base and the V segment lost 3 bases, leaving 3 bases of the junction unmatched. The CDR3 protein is CASSFWDRRTDTQYF. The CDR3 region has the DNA TGTGCCAGCAGTTTTTGGGACAGGCGCACAGATACGCAGTATTTT.

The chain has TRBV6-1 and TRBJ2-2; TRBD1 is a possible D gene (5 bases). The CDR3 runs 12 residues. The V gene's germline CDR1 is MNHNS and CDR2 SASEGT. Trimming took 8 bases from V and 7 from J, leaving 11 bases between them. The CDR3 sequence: CASSHQGGELFF. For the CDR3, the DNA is TGTGCCAGCTCTCATCAGGGCGGGGAGCTGTTTTTT.

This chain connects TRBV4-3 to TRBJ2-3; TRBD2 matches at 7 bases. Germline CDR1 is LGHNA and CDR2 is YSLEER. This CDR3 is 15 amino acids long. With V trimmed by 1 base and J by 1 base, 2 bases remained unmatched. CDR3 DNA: TGCGCCAGCAGCCAAGTGAGCGGGGGCACAGATACGCAGTATTTT. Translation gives CASSQVSGGTDTQYF.

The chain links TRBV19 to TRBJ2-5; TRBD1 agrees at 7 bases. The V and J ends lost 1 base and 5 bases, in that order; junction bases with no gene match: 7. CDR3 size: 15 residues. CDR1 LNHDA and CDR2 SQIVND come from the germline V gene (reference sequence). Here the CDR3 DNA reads TGTGCCAGTAGTATAGCCCGACAGGGTGGGGAGACCCAGTACTTC. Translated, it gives CASSIARQGGETQYF.

The CDR3 loop reads CASTRGQGIYGYTF. In nucleotides, the CDR3 is TGTGCCAGCACCCGCGGACAGGGGATCTATGGCTACACCTTC. This chain links TRBV18 with TRBJ1-2, with 9 nucleotides matching TRBD1. Germline V gene data show CDR1 as KGHSH and CDR2 as LQKENI. Trimming took 8 bases from V and 4 from J; bases not matched to a gene: 8. CDR3 length equals 14 residues.

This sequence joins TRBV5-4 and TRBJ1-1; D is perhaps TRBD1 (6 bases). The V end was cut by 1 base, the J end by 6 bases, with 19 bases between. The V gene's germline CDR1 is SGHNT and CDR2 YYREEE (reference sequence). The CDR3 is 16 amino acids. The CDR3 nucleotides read TGTGCCAGCAGCTTGTCCTGGGGGGCACAAGGCGCTGAAGCTTTCTTT. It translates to CASSLSWGAQGAEAFF. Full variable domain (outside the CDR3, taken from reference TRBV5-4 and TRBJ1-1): ETGVTQSPTHLIKTRGQQVTLRCSSQSGHNTVSWYQQALGQGPQFIFQYYREEENGRGNFPPRFSGLQFPNYSSELNVNALELDDSALYLCASSLSWGAQGAEAFFGQGTRLTVV.

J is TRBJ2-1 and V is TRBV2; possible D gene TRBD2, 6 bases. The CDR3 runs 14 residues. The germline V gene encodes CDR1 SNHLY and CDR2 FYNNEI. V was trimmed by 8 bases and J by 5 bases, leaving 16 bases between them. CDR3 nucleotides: TGTGCCAGCTCAGGGTTTGCGGGGCACAATGAGCAGTTCTTC. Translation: CASSGFAGHNEQFF.

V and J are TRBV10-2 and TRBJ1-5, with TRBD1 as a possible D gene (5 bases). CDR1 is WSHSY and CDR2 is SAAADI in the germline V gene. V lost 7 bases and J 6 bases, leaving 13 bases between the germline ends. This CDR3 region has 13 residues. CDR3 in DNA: TGCGCCAGCAATCAGGGCAAGGTTCAGCCCCAGCATTTT. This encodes CASNQGKVQPQHF.

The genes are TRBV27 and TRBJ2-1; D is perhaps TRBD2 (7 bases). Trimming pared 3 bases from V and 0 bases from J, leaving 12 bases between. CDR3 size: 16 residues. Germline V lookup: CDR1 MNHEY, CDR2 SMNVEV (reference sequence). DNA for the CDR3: TGTGCCAGCAGTTTTCGTAGGGGGGGCTCCTACAATGAGCAGTTCTTC. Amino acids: CASSFRRGGSYNEQFF.

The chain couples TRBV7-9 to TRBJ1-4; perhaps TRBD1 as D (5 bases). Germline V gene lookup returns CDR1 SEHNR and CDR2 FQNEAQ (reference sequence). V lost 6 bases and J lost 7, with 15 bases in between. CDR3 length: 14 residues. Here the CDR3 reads CASSFQGAGEKLFF. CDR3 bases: TGTGCCAGCAGTTTTCAGGGTGCTGGTGAAAAACTGTTTTTT.

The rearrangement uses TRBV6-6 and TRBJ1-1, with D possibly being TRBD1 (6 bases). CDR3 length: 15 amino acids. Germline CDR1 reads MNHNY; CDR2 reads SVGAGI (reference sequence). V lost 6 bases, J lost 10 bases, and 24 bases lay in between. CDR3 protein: CASRPTGQTKRVAFF. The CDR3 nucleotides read TGTGCCAGCAGACCCACAGGACAGACGAAACGGGTAGCTTTCTTT.

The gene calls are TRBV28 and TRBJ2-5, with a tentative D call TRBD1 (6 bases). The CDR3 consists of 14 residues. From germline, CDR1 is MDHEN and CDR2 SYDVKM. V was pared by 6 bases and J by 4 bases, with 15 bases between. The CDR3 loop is CASSRDNEPETQYF. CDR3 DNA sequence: TGTGCCAGCAGCAGGGACAACGAGCCAGAGACCCAGTACTTC.

The CDR3 bases are TGTGCCAGCAGCCAAGATGGAATCGGGAAACTGTTTTTT. It specifies CASSQDGIGKLFF. This rearrangement joins TRBV14 to TRBJ1-4; D is ambiguous. The CDR3 runs to 13 residues. Germline values: CDR1 SGHDN, CDR2 FVKESK. Trimming stripped 0 bases from V and 11 bases from J, with 10 bases between. Full variable domain (outside the CDR3, taken from reference TRBV14 and TRBJ1-4): EAGVTQFPSHSVIEKGQTVTLRCDPISGHDNLYWYRRVMGKEIKFLLHFVKESKQDESGMPNNRFLAERTGGTYSTLKVQPAELEDSGVYFCASSQDGIGKLFFGSGTQLSVL.

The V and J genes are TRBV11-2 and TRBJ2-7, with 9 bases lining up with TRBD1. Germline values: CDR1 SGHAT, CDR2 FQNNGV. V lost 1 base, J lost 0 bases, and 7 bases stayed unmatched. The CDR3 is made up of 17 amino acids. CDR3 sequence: CASSLAGTGFFSYEQYF. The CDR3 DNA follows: TGTGCCAGCAGCTTAGCCGGGACAGGGTTCTTCTCCTACGAGCAGTACTTC.

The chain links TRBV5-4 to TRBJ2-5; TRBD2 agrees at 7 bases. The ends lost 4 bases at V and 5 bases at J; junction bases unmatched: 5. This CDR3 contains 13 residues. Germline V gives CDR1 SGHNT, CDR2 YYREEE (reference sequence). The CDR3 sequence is CASSRVGGETQYF. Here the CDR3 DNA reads TGTGCCAGCAGCCGTGTGGGGGGGGAGACCCAGTACTTC.

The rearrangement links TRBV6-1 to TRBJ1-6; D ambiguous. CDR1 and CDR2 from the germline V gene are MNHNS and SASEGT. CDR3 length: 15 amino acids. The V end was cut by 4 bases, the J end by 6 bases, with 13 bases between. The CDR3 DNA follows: TGTGCCAGCAGTGTCGGCAGACCAACTAATTCACCCCTCCACTTT. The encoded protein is CASSVGRPTNSPLHF.

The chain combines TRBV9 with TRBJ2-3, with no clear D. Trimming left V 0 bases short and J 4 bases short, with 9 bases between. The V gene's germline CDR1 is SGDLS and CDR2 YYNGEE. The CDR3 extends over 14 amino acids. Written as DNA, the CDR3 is TGTGCCAGCAGCGTAGAGGCCCCACCAGATACGCAGTATTTT. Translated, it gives CASSVEAPPDTQYF.

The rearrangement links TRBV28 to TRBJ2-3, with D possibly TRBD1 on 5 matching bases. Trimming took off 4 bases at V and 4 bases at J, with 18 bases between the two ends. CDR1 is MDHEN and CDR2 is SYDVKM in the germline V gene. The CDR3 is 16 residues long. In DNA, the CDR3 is TGTGCCAGCAGTTCCTGGGGCAGGCCCGGTTCAGATACGCAGTATTTT. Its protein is CASSSWGRPGSDTQYF.

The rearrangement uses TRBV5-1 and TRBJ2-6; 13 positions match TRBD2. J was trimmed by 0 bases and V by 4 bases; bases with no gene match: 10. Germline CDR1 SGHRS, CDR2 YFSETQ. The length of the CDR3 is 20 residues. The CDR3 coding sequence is TGCGCCAGCAGCCCACCCCCCGGGACTAGCGGGACCTCTGGGGCCAACGTCCTGACTTTC. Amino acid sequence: CASSPPPGTSGTSGANVLTF.